Listed below are T cell receptor beta chains from one sample, sequenced in a study of blood T cells in healthy people across ages. TCRdb re-called the 5' RACE reads through MiXCR, storing one row per CDR3 protein. The profile shows about 1 million distinct CDR3 sequences, under 55% of them singletons. The sequenced material came from blood. These receptors all come from an older woman in good health. Both conserved end residues are part of each CDR3. D genes are given only for firm matches. A clone size is listed for some rows: how often the clone was seen (once, few, many), or a class if it is expanded.

cdr3_aa cdr3_nt j_call v_call d_call clone_size
CASSFGVRGALSYNEQFF TGTGCCAGCAGCTTTGGTGTTAGGGGGGCGCTTTCCTACAATGAGCAGTTCTTC TRBJ2-1 TRBV11-1 NA few
CAIRQGATNYGYTF TGTGCCATCAGGCAGGGGGCTACTAACTATGGCTACACCTTC TRBJ1-2 TRBV10-3 TRBD1 many
CASSLDQGANTGELFF TGTGCCAGCAGCTTAGATCAGGGGGCGAACACCGGGGAGCTGTTTTTT TRBJ2-2 TRBV11-2 TRBD1 few
CASSLIRRGSSYEQYF TGTGCCAGCAGTTTAATCCGAAGAGGCAGCTCCTACGAGCAGTACTTC TRBJ2-7 TRBV28 NA NA
CASSEYRGQNTEAFF TGTGCCAGCAGTGAATACAGGGGGCAGAACACTGAAGCTTTCTTT TRBJ1-1 TRBV2 TRBD1 NA
CSADRQSRVNEQYF TGCAGTGCTGACCGCCAGTCCCGAGTTAATGAGCAGTACTTC TRBJ2-7 TRBV20-1 NA NA
CASSQASGGQETQYF TGTGCCAGCAGTCAAGCTAGCGGGGGCCAAGAGACCCAGTACTTC TRBJ2-5 TRBV4-2 TRBD2 NA
CATTGSGVHEQFF TGTGCCACCACGGGATCTGGAGTCCATGAGCAGTTCTTC TRBJ2-1 TRBV24-1 NA few
CASSPTLTSSGYEQYF TGTGCCAGCAGCCCCACCCTAACTAGCTCGGGATACGAGCAGTACTTC TRBJ2-7 TRBV11-2 NA few
CASISGRELGYNEQFF TGTGCCAGCATCAGTGGGCGGGAGTTGGGTTACAATGAGCAGTTCTTC TRBJ2-1 TRBV12-3/TRBV12-4 TRBD2 few
CASSSASGTGERETQYF TGTGCCAGCAGTTCAGCGTCCGGGACAGGGGAGAGGGAGACCCAGTACTTC TRBJ2-5 TRBV11-2 TRBD1 NA
CARSQDFRASGRGRYEQYF TGTGCCCGCAGCCAAGATTTCAGGGCTAGCGGGAGAGGTCGCTACGAGCAGTACTTC TRBJ2-7 TRBV4-2 TRBD2 NA
CAISELYRSYEQYF TGTGCCATCAGTGAGTTGTACAGGTCCTACGAGCAGTACTTC TRBJ2-7 TRBV10-3 NA NA
CSVGRDGQYF TGCAGCGTTGGAAGGGACGGTCAGTACTTC TRBJ2-4 TRBV29-1 NA NA
CASSSPGTDPYNEQYF TGTGCCAGCAGCTCTCCCGGGACAGACCCCTACAATGAGCAGTACTTC TRBJ2-7 TRBV11-3 TRBD1 NA
CASSTDRWRQTQYF TGTGCCAGCAGTACCGACCGGTGGAGGCAGACCCAGTACTTC TRBJ2-5 TRBV6-1 NA NA
CATSRDPGQSYEQYF TGTGCCACCAGCAGAGATCCCGGACAGTCCTACGAGCAGTACTTC TRBJ2-7 TRBV15 NA NA
CSAPWGSTYEQYF TGCAGTGCTCCCTGGGGGAGCACCTACGAGCAGTACTTC TRBJ2-7 TRBV20-1 NA NA
CSVEESGLYGYTF TGCAGCGTTGAAGAGTCTGGTCTCTATGGCTACACCTTC TRBJ1-2 TRBV29-1 NA NA
CASSLVGRSETQYF TGCGCCAGCAGCTTGGTGGGACGCTCAGAGACCCAGTACTTC TRBJ2-5 TRBV5-1 NA few
CASSEGKSGANVLTF TGCGCCAGCAGTGAAGGGAAATCTGGGGCCAACGTCCTGACTTTC TRBJ2-6 TRBV10-1 NA NA
CSAAGLAGIQETQYF TGCAGCGCCGCGGGACTAGCGGGTATCCAAGAGACCCAGTACTTC TRBJ2-5 TRBV29-1 TRBD2 few
CASSLAPGARTDTQYF TGCGCCAGCAGCTTGGCTCCAGGGGCGAGGACAGATACGCAGTATTTT TRBJ2-3 TRBV5-1 NA NA
CSVAGLAGRLLDEQFF TGCAGCGTGGCGGGACTAGCGGGTCGCCTACTGGATGAGCAGTTCTTC TRBJ2-1 TRBV29-1 TRBD2 NA
CSAPGDYGYTF TGCAGTGCTCCAGGGGACTATGGCTACACCTTC TRBJ1-2 TRBV20-1 NA NA
CSARDDGGAGQETQYF TGCAGTGCTAGAGATGACGGGGGCGCGGGGCAAGAGACCCAGTACTTC TRBJ2-5 TRBV20-1 NA many
CSVLADRESGYTF TGCAGCGTCCTAGCGGACAGGGAGAGTGGCTACACCTTC TRBJ1-2 TRBV29-1 TRBD1 NA
CAWSVRAANTEAFF TGTGCCTGGAGTGTAAGGGCAGCGAACACTGAAGCTTTCTTT TRBJ1-1 TRBV30 NA NA
CSVVGEGGSQPQHF TGCAGCGTTGTCGGTGAGGGGGGGAGTCAGCCCCAGCATTTT TRBJ1-5 TRBV29-1 NA NA
CSVAPGGAGETQYF TGCAGCGTCGCACCAGGGGGCGCGGGGGAGACCCAGTACTTC TRBJ2-5 TRBV29-1 TRBD1 few
CASRERERYNEQFF TGTGCCAGCAGGGAGCGGGAGAGGTACAATGAGCAGTTCTTC TRBJ2-1 TRBV6-1 TRBD2 few
CASSYLSSYEQYF TGTGCCAGCAGTTACCTGAGCTCCTACGAGCAGTACTTC TRBJ2-7 TRBV27 NA few
CASSLDEGTEAFF TGTGCCAGCAGCTTAGACGAGGGCACTGAAGCTTTCTTT TRBJ1-1 TRBV11-1 NA few
CSARLPGRNYGYTF TGCAGTGCTAGATTACCGGGACGTAACTATGGCTACACCTTC TRBJ1-2 TRBV20-1 NA NA
CARIEPYEEQYF TGCGCCAGAATAGAACCCTACGAAGAGCAGTACTTC TRBJ2-7 TRBV23-1 NA NA
CSVGPYEQFF TGCAGCGTTGGTCCCTATGAGCAGTTCTTC TRBJ2-1 TRBV29-1 NA NA
CASKRERDTGELFF TGTGCCAGCAAGCGGGAGCGGGACACCGGGGAGCTGTTTTTT TRBJ2-2 TRBV2 TRBD2 NA
CSSSFTGDEQYF TGTTCCAGCAGCTTTACCGGGGACGAGCAGTACTTC TRBJ2-7 TRBV7-9 NA NA
CASSEGGHGYTF TGTGCCAGCAGTGAGGGGGGCCATGGCTACACCTTC TRBJ1-2 TRBV25-1 NA few
CSVEGGPSSYNEQFF TGCAGCGTTGAGGGAGGTCCAAGCTCCTACAATGAGCAGTTCTTC TRBJ2-1 TRBV29-1 NA few
CASSLGTGGAGGYTF TGTGCCAGCAGTTTAGGGACAGGGGGCGCGGGAGGCTACACCTTC TRBJ1-2 TRBV27 TRBD1 NA
CASSAQGSEAFF TGTGCCAGCTCAGCACAGGGCTCTGAAGCTTTCTTT TRBJ1-1 TRBV18 NA NA
CASSSGRPGDYEQYF TGTGCCAGCAGTTCGGGGAGACCGGGGGACTACGAGCAGTACTTC TRBJ2-7 TRBV12-3/TRBV12-4 NA few